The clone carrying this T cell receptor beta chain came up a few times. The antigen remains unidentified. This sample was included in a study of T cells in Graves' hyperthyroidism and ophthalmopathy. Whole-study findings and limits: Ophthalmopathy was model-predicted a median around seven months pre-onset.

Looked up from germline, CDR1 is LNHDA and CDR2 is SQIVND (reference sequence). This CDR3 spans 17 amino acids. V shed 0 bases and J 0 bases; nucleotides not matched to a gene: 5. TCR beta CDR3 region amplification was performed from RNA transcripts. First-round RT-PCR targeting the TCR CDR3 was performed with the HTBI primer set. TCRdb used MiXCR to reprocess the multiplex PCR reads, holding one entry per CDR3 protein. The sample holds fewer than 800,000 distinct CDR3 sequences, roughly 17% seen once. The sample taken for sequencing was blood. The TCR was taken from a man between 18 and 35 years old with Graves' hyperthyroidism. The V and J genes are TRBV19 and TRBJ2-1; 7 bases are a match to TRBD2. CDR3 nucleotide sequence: TGTGCCAGTAGTATAGATGGAGCTAGCGGCTCCTACAATGAGCAGTTCTTC. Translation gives CASSIDGASGSYNEQFF. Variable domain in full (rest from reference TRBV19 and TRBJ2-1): DGGITQSPKYLFRKEGQNVTLSCEQNLNHDAMYWYRQDPGQGLRLIYYSQIVNDFQKGDIAEGYSVSREKKESFPLTVTSAQKNPTAFYLCASSIDGASGSYNEQFFGPGTRLTVL.